A single T cell receptor beta chain is shown here with its context. The antigen is unknown. The data are from a study of CXCR3-negative and CXCR3-positive naive CD8 T cells. Overall study results and limits: Higher TRB CDR3 hydrophobicity marked CXCR3-positive naive cells relative to CXCR3-negative naive cells.

The CDR3 sequence is 17 residues long. CDR1 is SGHTA, CDR2 FQGNSA, per germline. The authors prepared UMI-labeled TRB cDNA libraries by 5' RACE. Using the 5' RACE reads, TCRdb records one entry per CDR3 protein without DNA. Its table lists under 110,000 distinct CDR3 sequences. The chain joins TRBV7-2 to TRBJ2-1; TCRdb lists TRBD1, though no DNA is available to test this call. The material sequenced was naive CXCR3+ CD8+ T cells from blood. Sample subset: CD45RO-CCR7+CD27+CD95- naive CD8+ T cells expressing CXCR3 (TNR3+). The sequence came from a human donor in good health. Some clones in this sample may be carry-over from other donors' samples. CDR3: CASSSRDAGGGYNEQFF.